Listed below are T cell receptor beta chains from one sample, sequenced in a study of T-cell reconstitution after alpha-beta-depleted transplantation in children. TCRdb analysed the PCR reads with MiXCR anew, one entry per CDR3 protein. The sample has 200,000 to 300,000 distinct CDR3 sequences, roughly 26% seen once; the top ten hold about 2.6%. The specimen comprised PBMCs, sampled before TCRalphabeta/CD19-depleted stem cell transplant. The receptors originated from a girl aged 2-15 years with Fanconi anemia, due to receive a stem cell transplant. Each CDR3 is given with its conserved first and last residue. D genes are given only for firm matches. Expanded clones are given a class, and other clones once, few, many or no size at all.

v_gene	d_gene	abundance	j_gene	CDR3nt	CDR3aa
TRBV3-1	-	many	TRBJ2-7	TGTGCCAGCAGCCAGTTTTCGTTCTCCTACGAGCAGTACTTC	CASSQFSFSYEQYF
TRBV2	-	-	TRBJ2-7	TGTGCCAGCCTACAGGGACACGACTACGAGCAGTACTTC	CASLQGHDYEQYF
TRBV29-1	-	many	TRBJ2-7	TGCAGCACTTCGACAGGAGACTACGAGCAGTACTTC	CSTSTGDYEQYF
TRBV7-9	-	many	TRBJ2-2	TGTGCCAGCAGCTCGCGGATGAACACCGGGGAGCTGTTTTTT	CASSSRMNTGELFF
TRBV30	-	few	TRBJ2-5	TGTGCCTGGAGTGTATGGGCAGCGAAAGAGACCCAGTACTTC	CAWSVWAAKETQYF
TRBV29-1	-	many	TRBJ1-5	TGCAGCGTTGCTCCTGGACGAGATCAGCCCCAGCATTTT	CSVAPGRDQPQHF
TRBV7-2	-	-	TRBJ1-4	TGTGCCAGCAGCTCCCAGCAGGGTGAAAAACTGTTTTTT	CASSSQQGEKLFF
TRBV29-1	-	-	TRBJ1-1	TGCAGCGTTGGACGGGGAAAAGGAAACACTGAAGCTTTCTTT	CSVGRGKGNTEAFF
TRBV11-2	TRBD2	few	TRBJ2-1	TGTGCCAGCAGCTTAGAGCCGGGACTAGCCCCCTACAATGAGCAGTTCTTC	CASSLEPGLAPYNEQFF
TRBV29-1	-	many	TRBJ2-1	TGCAGCGTAGAGGGAGAGCGGGTTAGCTCCTACAATGAGCAGTTCTTC	CSVEGERVSSYNEQFF
TRBV15	TRBD2	many	TRBJ2-7	TGTGCCACCAGCAGAGATGCGGGAGGGGCCTACGAGCAGTACTTC	CATSRDAGGAYEQYF
TRBV29-1	TRBD1	many	TRBJ2-7	TGCAGCGTTGAATGGTGGGGCACAGGGGCGCAGTACTTC	CSVEWWGTGAQYF
TRBV7-8	TRBD1	-	TRBJ2-7	TGTGCCAGCAGCTTAGGGACAGGTCGGGATGAGCAGTACTTC	CASSLGTGRDEQYF
TRBV5-1	-	-	TRBJ1-1	TGCGCCAGCAGCTTGCTTCCGGGCGGGGACACTGAAGCTTTCTTT	CASSLLPGGDTEAFF
TRBV20-1	TRBD1	-	TRBJ2-7	TGCAGTGCTAGCTGGGACAGGTCCTACGAGCAGTACTTC	CSASWDRSYEQYF
TRBV12-3/TRBV12-4	TRBD2	many	TRBJ2-7	TGTGCCAGCAGCCAGACTAGCGGGGGGGCATACGAGCAGTACTTC	CASSQTSGGAYEQYF
TRBV29-1	-	many	TRBJ2-5	TGCAGCTCAAGGATACAGGTTTTGGAGACCCAGTACTTC	CSSRIQVLETQYF
TRBV14	-	few	TRBJ2-1	TGTGCCAGCAGCCCGGCCCCCTACAATGAGCAGTTCTTC	CASSPAPYNEQFF
TRBV27	-	-	TRBJ2-7	TGTGCCAGCAGTTCCGGGCTCGAGTGGGACGAGCAGTACTTC	CASSSGLEWDEQYF
TRBV7-9	-	-	TRBJ1-1	TGTGCCAGCAGCCTCAACAGGGAGATCCCCACTGAAGCTTTCTTT	CASSLNREIPTEAFF
TRBV25-1	-	-	TRBJ2-2	TGTGCCAGCAGTGACCTGGGAGGGAACACCGGGGAGCTGTTTTTT	CASSDLGGNTGELFF
TRBV21-1	-	-	TRBJ2-6	TGTGCCAGCAGTCCTAGACCCCACCACGCTCCCTTCCTGACTTTC	CASSPRPHHAPFLTF
TRBV14	-	few	TRBJ2-1	TGTGCCAGCAGCCTACGGGTAACAGGGTCGTACAATGAGCAGTTCTTC	CASSLRVTGSYNEQFF
TRBV6-5	TRBD1	-	TRBJ1-1	TGTGCCAGCAGTTACGTTACACTTGGGACAGGGGCTGAAGCTTTCTTT	CASSYVTLGTGAEAFF
TRBV12-3/TRBV12-4	TRBD1	few	TRBJ1-5	TGTGCCAGCAGGAGTCCCGGGACAGGGGACAATCAGCCCCAGCATTTT	CASRSPGTGDNQPQHF
TRBV27	-	-	TRBJ2-5	TGTGCCAGCAGTTCCCTCAGTCCCTTAGAGACCCAGTACTTC	CASSSLSPLETQYF
TRBV2	-	-	TRBJ2-7	TGTGCCAGCAGTGAAGTCCAGGGGCGCGGGTACGAGCAGTACTTC	CASSEVQGRGYEQYF